One sample yielded the 24 T cell receptor beta chains listed below, sequenced in a study of blood T cell repertoires in COVID-19. TCRdb keeps only in-frame clones here, not all; method: immunoSEQ multiplex PCR. The repertoire has some 100,000 clones, approximately 78% of them found once; the top ten carry approximately 6.8%. The material sequenced was peripheral blood. These TCRs come from a man between 50 and 59 years old with active or convalescent COVID-19.

The rearrangement uses TRBV23-1 and TRBJ2-3; 11 bases are a match to TRBD1. TRBV23-1 is an ORF, with its function uncertain. V trimming: 2 bases; J trimming: 4 bases; junction bases outside the gene matches: 14. This CDR3 spans 19 amino acids. The chain's CDR3 is CASSQRSIGDRGRSDTQYF. The CDR3 DNA follows: TGCGCCAGCAGTCAACGGTCGATAGGGGACAGGGGGAGGTCAGATACGCAGTATTTT.

CDR3 DNA sequence: TGTGCCAGCAGCCCCGGTTTAGAGACCCAGTACTTC. Translating gives CASSPGLETQYF. This chain connects TRBV7-9 to TRBJ2-5, with unresolved D. Trimming pared 5 bases from V and 4 bases from J, leaving 8 bases between. There are 12 residues in the CDR3. Looked up from germline, CDR1 is SEHNR and CDR2 is FQNEAQ (reference sequence).

The chain carries TRBV6-2 or TRBV6-3 and TRBJ1-5, with D maybe TRBD1 (6 bases). In germline, CDR1 is MNHEY, CDR2 SVGEGT. This CDR3 contains 16 residues. V was clipped by 2 bases and J by 1 base, with 12 bases between them. The CDR3 DNA reads as TGTGCCAGCAGTTACGGGTCAGGGGACAGCAATCAGCCCCAGCATTTT. Translating gives CASSYGSGDSNQPQHF.

V usage is TRBV2 and J usage is TRBJ2-4, with D possibly matching TRBD2 (7 bases). Germline V gene sequence: CDR1 SNHLY, CDR2 FYNNEI. This CDR3 is 15 amino acids long. The V gene lost 4 bases and the J gene lost 0 bases, with 10 bases spanning the gap. The CDR3 loop reads CASSVGGLAKNIQYF. The CDR3 bases are TGTGCCAGCAGTGTGGGGGGGCTAGCCAAAAACATTCAGTACTTC.

The chain couples TRBV28 to TRBJ1-3; the match to TRBD1 covers 9 bases. CDR3 size: 18 residues. Germline V lookup: CDR1 MDHEN, CDR2 SYDVKM. V dropped 4 bases and J dropped 0; count of bases not matched to a gene: 10. The CDR3 sequence is CASSSAGDRVHSGNTIYF. CDR3 nucleotides: TGTGCCAGCAGTTCCGCCGGGGACAGGGTTCACTCTGGAAACACCATATATTTT.

This clone was detected a few times. J is TRBJ1-5 and V is TRBV30, with D maybe TRBD1 (5 bases). Trimming cost V 1 base and J 1 base, with 5 bases left between them. This CDR3 region has 13 residues. Germline CDR1 reads GTSNPN; CDR2 reads SVGIG (reference sequence). CDR3 amino acids: CAWSEGSNQPQHF. The CDR3 region has the DNA TGTGCCTGGAGTGAGGGGAGCAATCAGCCCCAGCATTTT.

The chain joins TRBV30 to TRBJ1-1; D is possibly TRBD1 (5 bases). V shed 0 bases and J shed 2 bases, with 10 bases lying between them. Germline CDR1 and CDR2: GTSNPN and SVGIG (reference sequence). This CDR3 has 14 amino acids. This chain's CDR3 is CAWSVPGLNTEAFF. In DNA form, the CDR3 reads TGTGCCTGGAGTGTACCAGGGCTAAACACTGAAGCTTTCTTT.

The chain has TRBV29-1 and TRBJ1-1, with D unresolved. This CDR3 is 11 amino acids long. Germline V gene lookup returns CDR1 SQVTM and CDR2 ANQGSEA. The V and J ends lost 6 bases and 11 bases respectively, with 16 bases between them. CDR3 sequence (DNA): TGCAGCGTACCGACTGGTTCGGATGCTTTCTTT. As protein: CSVPTGSDAFF. Full variable domain (outside the CDR3, taken from reference TRBV29-1 and TRBJ1-1): SAVISQKPSRDICQRGTSLTIQCQVDSQVTMMFWYRQQPGQSLTLIATANQGSEATYESGFVIDKFPISRPNLTFSTLTVSNMSPEDSSIYLCSVPTGSDAFFGQGTRLTVV.

V usage is TRBV6-5 and J usage is TRBJ2-3; a weak D match, TRBD2 (6 bases). This CDR3 spans 14 amino acids. V was pared by 5 bases and J by 6 bases, with 15 bases between. From germline, CDR1 is MNHEY and CDR2 SVGAGI. The CDR3 sequence: CASSTPAGSDTQYF. The CDR3 bases are TGTGCCAGCAGTACGCCGGCGGGGTCGGATACGCAGTATTTT.

This chain uses TRBV6-1 with TRBJ1-6, with D possibly being TRBD1 (5 bases). The CDR3 contains 15 residues. CDR1 is MNHNS and CDR2 is SASEGT in the germline V gene. V was trimmed by 1 base and J by 11 bases, leaving 15 bases between them. The CDR3 DNA reads TGTGCCAGCAGTGAAGTCACTGGACAAAGGGCACCCCTCCACTTT. As protein: CASSEVTGQRAPLHF.

V gene TRBV5-1 combines with J gene TRBJ2-2; D may be TRBD1 (6 bases). Germline V lookup: CDR1 SGHRS, CDR2 YFSETQ. Trimming removed 0 bases at V and 1 base at J, with 13 bases between. The length of the CDR3 is 17 residues. The CDR3 loop is CASSLVGMTGNTGELFF. The CDR3, as DNA: TGCGCCAGCAGCTTGGTAGGGATGACAGGGAACACCGGGGAGCTGTTTTTT.

The chain employs TRBV11-3 and TRBJ2-5; 11 bases agree with TRBD2. CDR3 size: 15 residues. Per the germline V gene, CDR1 is SGHNT and CDR2 is YENEEA. The V segment lost 5 bases and the J segment 4 bases; nucleotides outside the gene matches: 6. The CDR3 DNA sequence: TGTGCCAGCAGCCTGGGGACTAGCGGAGGAGAGACCCAGTACTTC. Protein product: CASSLGTSGGETQYF.

V and J are TRBV11-3 and TRBJ2-5; D perhaps matches TRBD2 (6 bases). The germline V and J ends were trimmed by 1 base and 5 bases, with 8 bases remaining between them. Germline V CDR1 and CDR2: SGHNT, YENEEA. The CDR3 is 13 amino acids. The CDR3, as DNA: TGTGCCAGCAGCTTAGGTCTAGCGGAGACCCAGTACTTC. The encoded protein is CASSLGLAETQYF.

The V call is TRBV19, the J call TRBJ1-5; D not certain. The V gene lost 1 base and the J gene lost 0 bases, with 13 bases spanning the gap. This CDR3 contains 17 residues. Germline V gene sequence: CDR1 LNHDA, CDR2 SQIVND (reference sequence). In DNA form, the CDR3 reads TGTGCCAGTAGTATAGTCGGAGGAACAGCTAGCAATCAGCCCCAGCATTTT. Protein: CASSIVGGTASNQPQHF.

J is TRBJ2-3 and V is TRBV29-1; D call uncertain. Trimming took off 2 bases at V and 2 bases at J, with 5 bases between the two ends. This CDR3 comprises 12 residues. Germline loops: CDR1 SQVTM, CDR2 ANQGSEA. The CDR3 nucleotides are TGCAGCGTTGAAAGCCCCACAGATACGCAGTATTTT. Protein: CSVESPTDTQYF.

This sequence joins TRBV5-1 and TRBJ2-5; D is uncertain. The V end lost 4 bases, the J end lost 0 bases, and 7 bases lay between the germline ends. Germline CDR1 reads SGHRS; CDR2 reads YFSETQ. The CDR3 sequence is 13 residues long. The CDR3 DNA sequence: TGCGCCAGCAGCGTGCGCGACCAAGAGACCCAGTACTTC. Protein: CASSVRDQETQYF.

The CDR3 spells CASSPWDRVYEQYV. CDR3 sequence (DNA): TGTGCCAGCAGTCCCTGGGACAGAGTCTACGAGCAGTACGTC. The chain is built from TRBV27 and TRBJ2-7; 7 nucleotides line up with TRBD1. Trimming at V came to 5 bases and at J to 3 bases, leaving 7 bases not matched to a gene. The CDR3 consists of 14 residues. CDR1 is MNHEY, CDR2 SMNVEV, per germline (reference sequence).

In the case of this clone: Other DNA sequences within the sample encode an identical CDR3. The rearrangement uses TRBV11-2 and TRBJ2-1; 8 nucleotides agree with TRBD2. The CDR3 has 15 amino acids. Germline CDR1 reads SGHAT; CDR2 reads FQNNGV. Unmatched junction bases numbered 2, after V lost 4 bases and J lost 0 bases. CDR3 loop: CASSYSGSSYNEQFF. CDR3 sequence (DNA): TGTGCCAGCAGCTACAGCGGGAGCTCCTACAATGAGCAGTTCTTC.

This clone was counted a few times. V is TRBV18 and J is TRBJ2-6; 7 bases fit TRBD1. There are 16 residues in the CDR3. With 4 bases clipped from V and 2 bases from J, the junction kept 5 bases outside the gene matches. Germline loops: CDR1 KGHSH, CDR2 LQKENI. The CDR3 DNA sequence: TGTGCCAGCTCACGGGGACAGAATGCTGGGGCCAACGTCCTGACTTTC. This encodes CASSRGQNAGANVLTF. The complete variable domain, with remaining parts taken from reference TRBV18 and TRBJ2-6, reads NAGVMQNPRHLVRRRGQEARLRCSPMKGHSHVYWYRQLPEEGLKFMVYLQKENIIDESGMPKERFSAEFPKEGPSILRIQQVVRGDSAAYFCASSRGQNAGANVLTFGAGSRLTVL.

The chain uses TRBV9 and TRBJ1-1; 8 bases are a match to TRBD1. J lost 0 bases, V lost 0 bases, and 1 base had no gene match. The germline V gene has CDR1 SGDLS and CDR2 YYNGEE. There are 15 residues in the CDR3. This chain's CDR3 is CASSVGQGMNTEAFF. CDR3 coding DNA: TGTGCCAGCAGCGTAGGACAGGGGATGAACACTGAAGCTTTCTTT.

This clone has only a few counts. CDR3 nucleotide sequence: TGCGCCAGCAGCTCGGGACTAGCGGGGGGCGACAATGAGCAGTTCTTC. Its translation is CASSSGLAGGDNEQFF. V is TRBV5-1 and J is TRBJ2-1; 15 nucleotides agree with TRBD2. CDR1 and CDR2 (germline): SGHRS, YFSETQ. The CDR3 length is 16 residues. The J segment lost 5 bases and the V segment lost 3 bases, leaving 3 bases of the junction unmatched.

The rearrangement joins TRBV5-1 to TRBJ2-1; 7 positions match TRBD1. CDR1 is SGHRS, CDR2 YFSETQ, per germline. This CDR3 comprises 14 residues. Trimming cost V 3 bases and J 5 bases; bases outside gene matches: 5. CDR3 in DNA: TGCGCCAGCAGCTCGCGGACAGGTGACAATGAGCAGTTCTTC. Translation gives CASSSRTGDNEQFF.

The V call is TRBV23-1, the J call TRBJ1-1; 10 bases fit TRBD1. TRBV23-1 is recorded as an ORF, its role being uncertain. Trimming took 2 bases from V and 3 from J; bases not matched to a gene: 6. The CDR3 extends over 16 amino acids. The CDR3: CASSQNDRGLDTEAFF. CDR3 DNA: TGCGCCAGCAGTCAAAACGACAGGGGGCTAGACACTGAAGCTTTCTTT.

The table lists this clone with a count of one. The J gene is TRBJ2-6, the V gene TRBV4-2; maybe TRBD2 (6 bases). Germline loops: CDR1 LGHNA, CDR2 YNFKEQ. There are 16 residues in the CDR3. The ends were cut back, 3 bases at V and 0 bases at J, with 9 bases in the middle. The CDR3 spells CASSQGGPSGANVLTF. As DNA, the CDR3 is TGTGCCAGCAGCCAGGGGGGACCCTCTGGGGCCAACGTCCTGACTTTC.